These 11 T cell receptor beta chains came from one sample sequenced in a study of identical twins. Using its own MiXCR run on the 5' RACE reads, TCRdb lists one record per CDR3 protein. The table has under 300,000 distinct CDR3 sequences, 9.5% to 15% seen once; the top ten hold under 4.5%. This sample was shared with a second study, whose subject was yellow fever vaccine responses in identical twins.

The sample comprised memory (CD45RO+) T cells sorted from blood. The receptors here all came from a woman younger than 30 in good health.

There are many counts of this clonotype. The CDR3 region is CATGDGTDLNIQYF. The CDR3 DNA reads as TGTGCCACAGGAGACGGGACGGATTTAAACATTCAGTACTTC. The V and J genes are TRBV15 and TRBJ2-4, with D possibly being TRBD1 or TRBD2 (5 bases each). From germline, CDR1 is LNHNV and CDR2 YYDKDF (reference sequence). V was shortened by 9 bases and J by 6 bases, with 18 bases between the two germline ends. The CDR3 is 14 amino acids.

The V and J genes are TRBV20-1 and TRBJ2-5, with 9 positions matching TRBD2. The trim removed 8 bases at V and 4 bases at J, leaving 11 bases unmatched. The CDR3 is 14 amino acids. The V gene's germline CDR1 is DFQATT and CDR2 SNEGSKA (reference sequence). CDR3 nucleotide sequence: TGCAGTCCTCAGGGCGGGGGGGCTGGAGAGACCCAGTACTTC. Protein sequence: CSPQGGGAGETQYF.

The rearrangement joins TRBV3-1 to TRBJ2-2; 8 bases agree with TRBD1. The ends lost 4 bases at V and 4 bases at J; junction bases unmatched: 5. This CDR3 comprises 15 residues. Germline lookup yields CDR1 LGHDT and CDR2 YNNKEL (reference sequence). The CDR3 sequence is CASSLRGQGTGELFF. CDR3 sequence (DNA): TGTGCCAGCAGCCTCAGGGGGCAAGGCACCGGGGAGCTGTTTTTT.

Only a few counts were recorded for this clonotype. The rearrangement uses TRBV11-2 and TRBJ2-7; D not resolved. V lost 7 bases and J 3 bases, leaving 13 bases between the germline ends. CDR3 length: 13 amino acids. In germline, CDR1 is SGHAT, CDR2 FQNNGV. The CDR3 here is CASTSLTYYEQYF. In DNA form, the CDR3 reads TGTGCCAGCACTAGTCTAACCTACTACGAGCAGTACTTC.

In this sample, this clonotype turned up many times. The rearrangement links TRBV27 to TRBJ2-5; tentative D call: TRBD1 (5 bases). Per the germline V gene, CDR1 is MNHEY and CDR2 is SMNVEV (reference sequence). This CDR3 spans 14 amino acids. V lost 0 bases, J lost 3 bases, and 8 bases lay in between. The chain's CDR3 is CASSLSGPKETQYF. The CDR3 DNA follows: TGTGCCAGCAGTTTATCGGGGCCGAAAGAGACCCAGTACTTC.

The chain joins TRBV11-3 to TRBJ2-2; D call uncertain. V lost 5 bases, J lost 6 bases, and 7 bases lay in between. The CDR3 is 12 residues long. The germline gives CDR1 SGHNT, CDR2 YENEEA. The CDR3 sequence is CASSANAGELFF. The CDR3 nucleotides are TGTGCCAGCAGCGCTAACGCCGGGGAGCTGTTTTTT.

This clonotype occurred a few times. CDR3 residues: CSARDLRTSGGTGELFF. The CDR3 coding sequence is TGCAGTGCTAGAGATCTCCGGACTAGCGGGGGAACCGGGGAGCTGTTTTTT. V gene TRBV20-1 combines with J gene TRBJ2-2; 13 bases line up with TRBD2. This CDR3 has 17 residues. Germline-derived CDR1 and CDR2 are DFQATT and SNEGSKA (reference sequence). V lost 0 bases, J lost 5 bases, and 6 bases stayed unmatched.

The chain is built from TRBV6-2 or TRBV6-3 and TRBJ1-1; 9 bases align to TRBD1. V shed 7 bases, J shed 6 bases, and the junction held 12 bases outside the gene matches. The CDR3 is 15 amino acids. Germline assignment: CDR1 MNHEY and CDR2 SVGEGT. CDR3 loop: CASKEPGQGYPEAFF. Written as DNA, the CDR3 is TGTGCCAGCAAAGAACCGGGACAGGGATATCCTGAAGCTTTCTTT.

This clonotype was seen ten or more times. The chain carries TRBV4-3 and TRBJ2-2; D gene unclear. The V end lost 0 bases, the J end lost 2 bases, and 22 bases lay between the germline ends. The CDR3 contains 20 residues. Germline assignment: CDR1 LGHNA and CDR2 YSLEER. The CDR3 coding sequence is TGCGCCAGCAGCCAAGAACAACTTGCCGCAGGATTTTTCAACACCGGGGAGCTGTTTTTT. Its translation is CASSQEQLAAGFFNTGELFF.

The V gene is TRBV12-3 or TRBV12-4, the J gene TRBJ2-1; TRBD2 matches at 11 bases. V dropped 1 base and J dropped 0; count of bases not matched to a gene: 5. This CDR3 spans 18 amino acids. CDR3 in amino acids: CASSLDTSGSSSYNEQFF. CDR3 DNA sequence: TGTGCCAGCAGTTTAGATACTAGCGGGAGTAGCTCCTACAATGAGCAGTTCTTC.

The chain uses TRBV20-1 and TRBJ2-1; perhaps TRBD2 as D (6 bases). Germline assignment: CDR1 DFQATT and CDR2 SNEGSKA (reference sequence). Trimming pared 3 bases from V and 7 bases from J, leaving 22 bases between. This CDR3 contains 16 residues. The CDR3 bases are TGCAGTGCTAGTCGTGCTGTTCGGGTCGGGAGAAATGAGCAGTTCTTC. Translating gives CSASRAVRVGRNEQFF.